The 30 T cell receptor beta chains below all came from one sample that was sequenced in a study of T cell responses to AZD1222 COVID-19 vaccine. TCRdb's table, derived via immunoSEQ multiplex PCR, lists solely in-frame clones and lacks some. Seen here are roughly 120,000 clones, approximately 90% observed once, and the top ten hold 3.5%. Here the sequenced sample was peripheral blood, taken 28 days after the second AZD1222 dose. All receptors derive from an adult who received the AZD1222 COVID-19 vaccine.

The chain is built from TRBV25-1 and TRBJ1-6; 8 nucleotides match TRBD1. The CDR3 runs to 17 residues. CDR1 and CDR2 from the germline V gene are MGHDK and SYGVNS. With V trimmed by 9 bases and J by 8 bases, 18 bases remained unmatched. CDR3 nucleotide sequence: TGTGCCAGGTCCCCGGGACAGGTTGATAGTCGGCATTCACCCCTCCACTTT. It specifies CARSPGQVDSRHSPLHF. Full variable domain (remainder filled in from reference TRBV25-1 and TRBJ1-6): EADIYQTPRYLVIGTGKKITLECSQTMGHDKMYWYQQDPGMELHLIHYSYGVNSTEKGDLSSESTVSRIRTEHFPLTLESARPSHTSQYLCARSPGQVDSRHSPLHFGNGTRLTVT.

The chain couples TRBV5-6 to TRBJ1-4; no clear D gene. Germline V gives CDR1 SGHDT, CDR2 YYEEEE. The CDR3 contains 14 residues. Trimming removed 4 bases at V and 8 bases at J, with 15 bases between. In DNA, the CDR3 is TGTGCCAGCAGCACCCTGGGCCCGGGGGAAAAACTGTTTTTT. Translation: CASSTLGPGEKLFF.

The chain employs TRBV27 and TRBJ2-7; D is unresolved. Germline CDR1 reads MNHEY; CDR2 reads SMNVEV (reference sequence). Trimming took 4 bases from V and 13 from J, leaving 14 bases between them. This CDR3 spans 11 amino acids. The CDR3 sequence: CASSYARAFYF. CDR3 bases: TGTGCCAGCAGTTACGCCCGAGCCTTCTACTTC.

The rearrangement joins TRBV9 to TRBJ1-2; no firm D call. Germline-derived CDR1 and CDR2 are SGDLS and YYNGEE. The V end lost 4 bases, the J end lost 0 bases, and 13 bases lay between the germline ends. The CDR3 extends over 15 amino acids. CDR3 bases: TGTGCCAGCAGCCTCAGAGAGGCTTCTAACTATGGCTACACCTTC. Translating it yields CASSLREASNYGYTF.

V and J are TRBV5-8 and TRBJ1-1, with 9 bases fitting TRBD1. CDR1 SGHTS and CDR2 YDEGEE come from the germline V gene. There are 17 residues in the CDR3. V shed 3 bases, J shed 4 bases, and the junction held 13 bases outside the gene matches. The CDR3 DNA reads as TGTGCCAGCAGCTCCACCCCCGGGACAGGGTGGTTCACTGAAGCTTTCTTT. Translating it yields CASSSTPGTGWFTEAFF.

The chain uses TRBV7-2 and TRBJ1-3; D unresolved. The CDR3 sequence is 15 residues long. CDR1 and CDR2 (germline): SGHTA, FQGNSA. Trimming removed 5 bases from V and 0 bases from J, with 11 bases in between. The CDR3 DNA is TGTGCCAGCAGCCCGTTCTCCCGCTCTGGAAACACCATATATTTT. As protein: CASSPFSRSGNTIYF. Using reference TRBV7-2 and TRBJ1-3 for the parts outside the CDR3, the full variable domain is GAGVSQSPSNKVTEKGKDVELRCDPISGHTALYWYRQSLGQGLEFLIYFQGNSAPDKSGLPSDRFSAERTGGSVSTLTIQRTQQEDSAVYLCASSPFSRSGNTIYFGEGSWLTVV.

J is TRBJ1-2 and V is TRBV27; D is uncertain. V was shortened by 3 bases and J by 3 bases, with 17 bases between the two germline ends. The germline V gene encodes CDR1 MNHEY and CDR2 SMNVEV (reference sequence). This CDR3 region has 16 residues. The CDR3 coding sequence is TGTGCCAGCAGTTTCGTGCGGGTTAAGGGAGACTATGGCTACACCTTC. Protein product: CASSFVRVKGDYGYTF.

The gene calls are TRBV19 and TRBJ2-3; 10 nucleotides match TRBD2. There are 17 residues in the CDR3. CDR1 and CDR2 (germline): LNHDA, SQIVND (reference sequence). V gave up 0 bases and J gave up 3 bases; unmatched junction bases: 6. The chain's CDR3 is CASSIDPGTSATDTQYF. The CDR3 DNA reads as TGTGCCAGTAGTATAGATCCCGGGACTAGCGCTACAGATACGCAGTATTTT. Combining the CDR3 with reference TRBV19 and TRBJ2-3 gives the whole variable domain DGGITQSPKYLFRKEGQNVTLSCEQNLNHDAMYWYRQDPGQGLRLIYYSQIVNDFQKGDIAEGYSVSREKKESFPLTVTSAQKNPTAFYLCASSIDPGTSATDTQYFGPGTRLTVL.

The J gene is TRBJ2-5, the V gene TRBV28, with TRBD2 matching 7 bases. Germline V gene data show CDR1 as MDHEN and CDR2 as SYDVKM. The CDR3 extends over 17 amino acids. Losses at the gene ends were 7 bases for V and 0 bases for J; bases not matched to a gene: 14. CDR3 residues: CASTIAGGAGYQETQYF. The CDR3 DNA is TGTGCCAGCACCATCGCTGGAGGAGCGGGGTACCAAGAGACCCAGTACTTC.

CDR3 sequence: CASGSGRRSNEQFF. In DNA form, the CDR3 reads TGCGCCAGCGGAAGCGGGAGGAGGTCCAATGAGCAGTTCTTC. The chain employs TRBV10-1 and TRBJ2-1; 9 nucleotides line up with TRBD2. Trimming removed 8 bases from V and 6 bases from J; junction bases left unmatched: 8. This CDR3 has 14 residues. From germline, CDR1 is WNHNN and CDR2 SYGVQD (reference sequence).

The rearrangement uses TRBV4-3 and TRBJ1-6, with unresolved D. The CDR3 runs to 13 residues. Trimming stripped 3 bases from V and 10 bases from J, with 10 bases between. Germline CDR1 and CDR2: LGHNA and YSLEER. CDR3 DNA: TGCGCCAGCAGCCAGGAAAGGATGTCACCCCTCCACTTT. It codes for CASSQERMSPLHF.

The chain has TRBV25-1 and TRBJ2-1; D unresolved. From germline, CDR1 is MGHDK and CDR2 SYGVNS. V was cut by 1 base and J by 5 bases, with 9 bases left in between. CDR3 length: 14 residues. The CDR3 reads CASSESRVNNEQFF. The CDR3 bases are TGTGCCAGCAGTGAATCAAGAGTCAACAATGAGCAGTTCTTC.

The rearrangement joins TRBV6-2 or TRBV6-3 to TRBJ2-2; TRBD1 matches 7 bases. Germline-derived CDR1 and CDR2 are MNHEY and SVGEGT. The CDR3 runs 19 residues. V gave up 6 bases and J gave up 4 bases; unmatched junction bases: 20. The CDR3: CASSLRQGQSLFLTGELFF. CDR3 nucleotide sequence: TGTGCCAGCAGCCTAAGACAGGGACAGTCTCTTTTTCTCACCGGGGAGCTGTTTTTT.

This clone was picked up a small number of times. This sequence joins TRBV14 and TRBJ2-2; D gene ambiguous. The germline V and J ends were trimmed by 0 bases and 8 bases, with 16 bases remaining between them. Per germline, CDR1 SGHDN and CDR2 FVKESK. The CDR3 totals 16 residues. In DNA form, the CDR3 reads TGTGCCAGCAGCCAAGATCCTGCCCTGGGTGTAGGGGAGCTGTTTTTT. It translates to CASSQDPALGVGELFF.

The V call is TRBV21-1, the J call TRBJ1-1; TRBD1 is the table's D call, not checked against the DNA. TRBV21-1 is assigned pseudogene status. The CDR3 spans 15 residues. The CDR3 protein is CASSNHREGDTEAFF. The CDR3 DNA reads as TGTGCCAGCAGCAACCACAGGGAAGGGGACACTGAAGCTTTCTTT.

The CDR3 DNA reads TGTGCCAGCAGTCCCTCGGGACACGAGACTAACTATGGCTACACCTTC. Translation gives CASSPSGHETNYGYTF. V usage is TRBV28 and J usage is TRBJ1-2, with a weak D call TRBD1 (6 bases). Trimming pared 5 bases from V and 0 bases from J, leaving 16 bases between. This CDR3 comprises 16 residues. Germline lookup yields CDR1 MDHEN and CDR2 SYDVKM.

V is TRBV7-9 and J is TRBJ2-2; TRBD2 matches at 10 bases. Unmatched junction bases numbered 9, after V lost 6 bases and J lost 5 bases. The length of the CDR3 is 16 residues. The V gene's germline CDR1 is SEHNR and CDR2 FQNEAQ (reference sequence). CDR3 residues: CASRPLAGDWTGELFF. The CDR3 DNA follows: TGTGCCAGCAGACCCCTAGCGGGAGATTGGACCGGGGAGCTGTTTTTT.

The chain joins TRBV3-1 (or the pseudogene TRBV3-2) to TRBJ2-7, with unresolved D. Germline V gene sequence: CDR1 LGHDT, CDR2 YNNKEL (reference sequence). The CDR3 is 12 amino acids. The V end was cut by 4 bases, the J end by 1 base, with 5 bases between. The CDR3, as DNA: TGTGCCAGCAGCCTTCTTTCCTACGAGCAGTACTTC. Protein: CASSLLSYEQYF.

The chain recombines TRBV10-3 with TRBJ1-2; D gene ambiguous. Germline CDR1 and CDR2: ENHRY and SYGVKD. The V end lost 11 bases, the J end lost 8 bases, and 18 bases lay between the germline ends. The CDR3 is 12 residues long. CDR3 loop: CASKGRASGYTF. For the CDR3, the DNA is TGTGCCTCAAAAGGGCGGGCAAGCGGCTACACCTTC.

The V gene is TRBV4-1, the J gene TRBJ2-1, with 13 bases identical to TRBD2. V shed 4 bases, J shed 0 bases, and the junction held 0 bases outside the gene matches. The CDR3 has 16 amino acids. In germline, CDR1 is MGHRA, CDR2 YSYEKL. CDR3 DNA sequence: TGCGCCAGCAGCCGGACTAGCGGGAGCTCCTACAATGAGCAGTTCTTC. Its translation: CASSRTSGSSYNEQFF.

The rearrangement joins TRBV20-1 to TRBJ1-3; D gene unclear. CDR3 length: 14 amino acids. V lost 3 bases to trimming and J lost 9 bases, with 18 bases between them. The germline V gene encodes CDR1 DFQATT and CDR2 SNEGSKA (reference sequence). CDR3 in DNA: TGCAGTGCTAGTCCCACTCTTCGATTCCCCACCATATATTTT. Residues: CSASPTLRFPTIYF.

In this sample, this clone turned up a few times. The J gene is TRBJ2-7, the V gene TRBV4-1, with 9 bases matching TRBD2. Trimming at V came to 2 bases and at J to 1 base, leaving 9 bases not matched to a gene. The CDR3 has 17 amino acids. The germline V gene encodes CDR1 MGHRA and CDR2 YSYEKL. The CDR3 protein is CASSQLLAGSGSYEQYF. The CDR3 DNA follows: TGCGCCAGCAGCCAACTACTAGCGGGCTCGGGATCCTACGAGCAGTACTTC.

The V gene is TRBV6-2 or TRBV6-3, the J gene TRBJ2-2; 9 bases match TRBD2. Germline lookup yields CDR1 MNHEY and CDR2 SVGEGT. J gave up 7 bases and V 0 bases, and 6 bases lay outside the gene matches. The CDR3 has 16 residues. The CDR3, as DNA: TGTGCCAGCAGTTACTCGAAAGCGGGGGGCGGCGGGGAGCTGTTTTTT. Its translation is CASSYSKAGGGGELFF.

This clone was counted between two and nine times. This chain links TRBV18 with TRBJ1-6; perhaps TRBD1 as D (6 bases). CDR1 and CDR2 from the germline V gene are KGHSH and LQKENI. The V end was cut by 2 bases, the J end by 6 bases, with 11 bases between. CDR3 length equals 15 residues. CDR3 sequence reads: CASSPKQGPNSPLHF. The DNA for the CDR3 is TGTGCCAGCTCACCAAAGCAGGGGCCTAATTCACCCCTCCACTTT.

The CDR3 DNA reads TGTGCCAGCAGCCGGACAGGCGAGGGGATCAATCAGCCCCAGCATTTT. It specifies CASSRTGEGINQPQHF. The V call is TRBV7-8, the J call TRBJ1-5; 7 bases are shared with TRBD1. Germline V gene sequence: CDR1 SGHVS, CDR2 FQNEAQ. The CDR3 length is 16 residues. V shed 5 bases, J shed 3 bases, and the junction held 10 bases outside the gene matches.

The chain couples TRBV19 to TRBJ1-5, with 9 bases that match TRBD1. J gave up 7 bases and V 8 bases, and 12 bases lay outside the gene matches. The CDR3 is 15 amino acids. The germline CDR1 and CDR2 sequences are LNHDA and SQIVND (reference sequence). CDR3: CASLRDRVNQQPQHF. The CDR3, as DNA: TGTGCCAGTCTCCGGGACAGGGTAAATCAGCAGCCCCAGCATTTT.

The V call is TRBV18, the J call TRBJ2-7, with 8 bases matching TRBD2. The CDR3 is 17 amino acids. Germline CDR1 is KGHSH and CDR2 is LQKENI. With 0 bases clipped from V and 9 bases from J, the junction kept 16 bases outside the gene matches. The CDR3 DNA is TGTGCCAGCTCACCACCCTTCGGGGGGGCGATGTACGAGGTGCAGTACTTC. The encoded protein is CASSPPFGGAMYEVQYF.

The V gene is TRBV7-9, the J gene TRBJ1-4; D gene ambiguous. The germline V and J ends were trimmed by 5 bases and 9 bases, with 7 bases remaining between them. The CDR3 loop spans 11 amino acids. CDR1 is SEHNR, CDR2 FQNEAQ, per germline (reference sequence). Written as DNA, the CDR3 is TGTGCCAGCAGCCCAATACAAAAACTGTTTTTT. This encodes CASSPIQKLFF.

CDR3 DNA: TGTGCCAGCAGCCCCGGGGCAGAGAACACTGAAGCTTTCTTT. Its translation: CASSPGAENTEAFF. The chain carries TRBV5-6 and TRBJ1-1, with D maybe TRBD1 (5 bases). Germline CDR1 is SGHDT and CDR2 is YYEEEE. The CDR3 is made up of 14 amino acids. The ends were cut back, 4 bases at V and 1 base at J, with 11 bases in the middle.

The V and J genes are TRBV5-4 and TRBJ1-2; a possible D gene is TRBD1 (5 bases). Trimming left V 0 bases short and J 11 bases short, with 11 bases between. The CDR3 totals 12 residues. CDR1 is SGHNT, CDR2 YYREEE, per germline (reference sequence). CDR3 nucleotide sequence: TGTGCCAGCAGCTTGGTCGTGGGGGGGTACACCTTC. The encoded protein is CASSLVVGGYTF.